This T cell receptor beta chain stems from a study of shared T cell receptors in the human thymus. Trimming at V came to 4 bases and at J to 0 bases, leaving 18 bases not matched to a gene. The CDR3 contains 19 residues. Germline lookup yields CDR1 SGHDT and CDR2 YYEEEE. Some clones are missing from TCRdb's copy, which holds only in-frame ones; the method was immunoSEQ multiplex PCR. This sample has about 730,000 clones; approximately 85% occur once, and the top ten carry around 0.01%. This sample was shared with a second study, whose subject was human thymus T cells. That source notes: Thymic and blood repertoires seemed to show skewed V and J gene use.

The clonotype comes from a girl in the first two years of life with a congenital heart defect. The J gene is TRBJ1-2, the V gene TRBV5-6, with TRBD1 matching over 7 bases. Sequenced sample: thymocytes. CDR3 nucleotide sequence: TGTGCCAGCAGCGTATTAAGGGACAGCGATAACACCTCTAACTATGGCTACACCTTC. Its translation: CASSVLRDSDNTSNYGYTF.